This entry is about one T cell receptor (beta chain). Clones were read by immunoSEQ multiplex PCR, and TCRdb kept only the in-frame ones, dropping some. The sample has under 20,000 clones; over 60% are singletons. The data are from a study of blood T cell repertoires in COVID-19. On the study more broadly: Material from acute and convalescent COVID-19 was sourced from the United States, Italy and Spain. The cDNA or gDNA used as material had been derived from T cells, B-cell-depleted T cells, or PBMCs.

J lost 10 bases, V lost 5 bases, and 5 bases had no gene match. CDR3 length equals 12 residues. Germline-derived CDR1 and CDR2 are MNHEY and SVGEGT. Enrolled during active infection, Seattle patients were then followed longitudinally. The chain has TRBV6-2 or TRBV6-3 and TRBJ1-3; 7 bases align to TRBD1. Source material: peripheral blood. The TCR comes from a man between 65 and 80 years old with COVID-19, enrolled during active disease. Written as DNA, the CDR3 is TGTGCCAGCAGTGCGGGACAGTGGACCATATATTTT. It yields the protein CASSAGQWTIYF.